The rows below give T cell receptor beta chains drawn from one sample of a study of blood T cell repertoires in COVID-19. Clones were read by immunoSEQ multiplex PCR, and TCRdb kept only the in-frame ones, dropping some. The sample consists of around 110,000 clones, approximately 81% of them appearing once. Specimen: peripheral blood. The receptors stem from a human donor in a cohort sampled during active COVID-19. The CDR3 runs from the conserved cysteine through the conserved F or W. Fields, in order: J gene, clone size, D gene, V gene, CDR3 DNA, CDR3 protein. D genes are given only for firm matches. Size is omitted from some rows. Given values are once, few, many or a class for expanded clones.

TRBJ1-1	few	NA	TRBV3-1/TRBV3-2	TGTGCCAGCAGGGGGGCTCCTGCAAAGAACACTGAAGCTTTCTTT	CASRGAPAKNTEAFF
TRBJ1-5	NA	TRBD1	TRBV5-6	TGTGCCAGCAGCTTGAGGACAGGATCTAGCAATCAGCCCCAGCATTTT	CASSLRTGSSNQPQHF
TRBJ2-2	NA	NA	TRBV19	TGTGCCAGTAGTATAGGAGGGGCAGGGGCGGACACCGGGGAGCTGTTTTTT	CASSIGGAGADTGELFF
TRBJ1-2	NA	NA	TRBV9	TGTGCCAGCCGGGGCTATGGCTACACCTTC	CASRGYGYTF
TRBJ1-1	once	TRBD1	TRBV10-3	TGTGCCATCACGGGACAGGGTAGCACTGAAGCTTTCTTT	CAITGQGSTEAFF
TRBJ1-2	NA	NA	TRBV3-1/TRBV3-2	TGTGCCAGCAGCCCCCTCGCTAACGGCTATGGCTACACCTTC	CASSPLANGYGYTF
TRBJ1-1	NA	NA	TRBV28	TGTGCCAGCAGTATGACATCGAACACTGAAGCTTTCTTT	CASSMTSNTEAFF
TRBJ1-4	NA	TRBD1	TRBV6-2/TRBV6-3	TGTGCCAGCAGTCTGCGACAGGGGATGGTGACTAATGAAAAACTGTTTTTT	CASSLRQGMVTNEKLFF
TRBJ1-1	NA	NA	TRBV12-3/TRBV12-4	TGTGCCAGCAGTTTAACAACAGGGACTGAAGCTTTCTTT	CASSLTTGTEAFF
TRBJ2-5	NA	NA	TRBV6-6	TGTGCCAGCACCCCCCCTCTAGCTCCTCTAGGGACCCAGTACTTC	CASTPPLAPLGTQYF
TRBJ1-1	once	NA	TRBV3-1/TRBV3-2	TGTGCCAGCAGCCAACCAGGAGGGATAGGGGCTTTCTTT	CASSQPGGIGAFF
TRBJ1-6	few	NA	TRBV15	TGTGCCACCAGCAGAGATCTCCTGGTGAGTGGTGATAATTCACCCCTCCACTTT	CATSRDLLVSGDNSPLHF
TRBJ2-2	NA	TRBD2	TRBV3-1/TRBV3-2	TGTGCCAGCAGCCAGGAACTTCTAGCGGGAGGAATCTGGGAGCTGTTTTTT	CASSQELLAGGIWELFF
TRBJ2-1	NA	TRBD2	TRBV7-7	TGTGCTAGCAGCTTACGGATAGCGGGAGTGGGGGAGCAGTTCTTC	CASSLRIAGVGEQFF
TRBJ2-5	NA	TRBD1	TRBV6-5	TGTGCCAGCGTTAATACAGGGGCCCCGCTGGGGACCCAGTACTTC	CASVNTGAPLGTQYF
TRBJ2-7	NA	TRBD1	TRBV7-8	TGTGCCAGCAGCAAGGCCCCGGCAGGGGGCTACGAGCAGTACTTC	CASSKAPAGGYEQYF
TRBJ2-3	NA	NA	TRBV7-3	TGTGCCAGCAGCCCGAGGAACACAGATACGCAGTATTTT	CASSPRNTDTQYF
TRBJ2-7	NA	TRBD2	TRBV7-8	TGTGCCAGCAGCTCGGGACTAGCGGGTGGCTACGAGCAGTACTTC	CASSSGLAGGYEQYF
TRBJ2-3	NA	TRBD1	TRBV7-2	TGTGCCAGCAGCTTATTGATACAGGGGGCAGATACGCAGTATTTT	CASSLLIQGADTQYF
TRBJ1-2	few	NA	TRBV4-3	TGCGCCAGCAGCCAGATAACGGACAGCTATGGCTACACCTTC	CASSQITDSYGYTF
TRBJ2-5	NA	NA	TRBV9	TGTGCCAGCAGCGTAGGTGGGGCCGGAACAGGCCAAGAGACCCAGTACTTC	CASSVGGAGTGQETQYF
TRBJ2-5	NA	TRBD1	TRBV11-3	TGTGCCAGCAGCCCCCACAGGGGGGTGGAGACCCAGTACTTC	CASSPHRGVETQYF
TRBJ2-1	NA	TRBD2	TRBV24-1	TGTGCCACCAGTGATGAGGCGGCTAGCGGGAGGAATGAGCAGTTCTTC	CATSDEAASGRNEQFF
TRBJ2-3	NA	TRBD2	TRBV7-2	TGTGCCAGCAGCGACCGGGGGGGAGAAACAGATACGCAGTATTTT	CASSDRGGETDTQYF
TRBJ2-2	NA	NA	TRBV7-2	TGTGCCAGCAGCGCGAGTCGGTGGGCTGGCGGGGAGCTGTTTTTT	CASSASRWAGGELFF
TRBJ2-2	NA	NA	TRBV7-2	TGTGCCAGCAGCTGGGCAAAACCCGGGGAGCTGTTTTTT	CASSWAKPGELFF
TRBJ2-7	NA	NA	TRBV27	TGTGCCAGCGGGGGACTGGCCAGAGGGAGCGAGCAGTACTTC	CASGGLARGSEQYF
TRBJ2-3	NA	TRBD2	TRBV24-1	TGTGCCACCAGTAGCACTAGCGACACAGATACGCAGTATTTT	CATSSTSDTDTQYF
TRBJ2-5	NA	NA	TRBV4-1	TGCGCCAGCAGCCAAGATCCCGGAGAGACCCAGTACTTC	CASSQDPGETQYF
TRBJ2-3	once	TRBD2	TRBV4-2	TGTGCCAGCAGCCCTCTCGGAAAGACTAGCGGGAGCGCAGATACGCAGTATTTT	CASSPLGKTSGSADTQYF
TRBJ2-3	NA	TRBD1	TRBV7-8	TGTGCCAGCAGCTTAGCGAGGACAGGGGGACGTACAGATACGCAGTATTTT	CASSLARTGGRTDTQYF
TRBJ1-5	NA	NA	TRBV24-1	TGTGCCACCGGGCAAGGGGGGGACAATCAGCCCCAGCATTTT	CATGQGGDNQPQHF
TRBJ2-5	NA	TRBD1	TRBV15	TGTGCCACCAGCAGAGATCGGACAGGGCGAGAGACCCAGTACTTC	CATSRDRTGRETQYF
TRBJ2-3	once	NA	TRBV27	TGTGCCAGCAGTTCCTGGACAGAATACACAGATACGCAGTATTTT	CASSSWTEYTDTQYF
TRBJ2-2	once	TRBD1	TRBV7-9	TGTGCCAGCAGCCGACAGGGGAACACCGGGGAGCTGTTTTTT	CASSRQGNTGELFF
TRBJ2-7	once	TRBD2	TRBV9	TGTGCCAGCAGCGTAGGAAACGGGAGGGGAACCTACGAGCAGTACTTC	CASSVGNGRGTYEQYF
TRBJ2-5	NA	NA	TRBV7-2	TGTGCCAGCAGCTTAGCTTCCGCGCTACACCAAGAGACCCAGTACTTC	CASSLASALHQETQYF
TRBJ1-1	NA	NA	TRBV12-3/TRBV12-4	TGTGCCAGCAGCGCAAGGGGGTACTCTGAAGCTTTCTTT	CASSARGYSEAFF
TRBJ2-1	NA	TRBD2	TRBV7-9	TGTGCCAGCAGCTTAGTGAGACTAGCGGGAGGGCCTGATGAGCAGTTCTTC	CASSLVRLAGGPDEQFF